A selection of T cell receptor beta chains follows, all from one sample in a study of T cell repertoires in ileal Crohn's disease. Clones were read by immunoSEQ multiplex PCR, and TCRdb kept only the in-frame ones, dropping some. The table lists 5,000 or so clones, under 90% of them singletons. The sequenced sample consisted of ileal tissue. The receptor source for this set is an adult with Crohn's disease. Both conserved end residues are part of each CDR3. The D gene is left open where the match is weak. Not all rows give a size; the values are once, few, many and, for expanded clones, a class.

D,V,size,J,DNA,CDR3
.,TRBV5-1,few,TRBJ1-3,TGCGCCAGCAGCTTGGACACGGGCTCTGGAAACACCATATATTTT,CASSLDTGSGNTIYF
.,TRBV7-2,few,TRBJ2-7,TGTGCCAGCAGCTTAGGGCTAGCGAATTACTACGAGCAGTACTTC,CASSLGLANYYEQYF
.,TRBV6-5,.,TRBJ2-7,TGTGCCAGCAGTGACAGGTCTACCTACGAGCAGTACTTC,CASSDRSTYEQYF
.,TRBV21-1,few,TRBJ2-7,TGTGCCAGCGGCTTAAAGCGGGAACTGAACTACGAGCAGTACTTC,CASGLKRELNYEQYF
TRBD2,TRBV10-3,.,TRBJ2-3,TGTGCCATCAGTAGGAAGGGACTTGCGGGGGGGATCACAGATACGCAGTATTTT,CAISRKGLAGGITDTQYF
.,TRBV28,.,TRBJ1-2,TGTGCCAGCAGTAACCACCGGGGACTGGGTGGCTACACCTTC,CASSNHRGLGGYTF
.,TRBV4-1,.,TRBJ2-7,TGCGCCAGCAGCCAAGATTCGAGTCCCCGGGGCGAGCAGTACTTC,CASSQDSSPRGEQYF
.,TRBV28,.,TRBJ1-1,TGTGCCAGCAGCTTTAATGCGGACACTGAAGCTTTCTTT,CASSFNADTEAFF
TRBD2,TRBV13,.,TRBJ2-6,TGTGCCAGCAGCTTCCTAGCGGGGGTCTCTGGGGCCAACGTCCTGACTTTC,CASSFLAGVSGANVLTF
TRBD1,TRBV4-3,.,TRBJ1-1,TGCGCCAGCAGCCAAGTTCGACAGGGGGCTGAAGCTTTCTTT,CASSQVRQGAEAFF
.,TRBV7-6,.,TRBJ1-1,TGTGCCAGCAGCTTACTACAGGGAAACACTGAAGCTTTCTTT,CASSLLQGNTEAFF
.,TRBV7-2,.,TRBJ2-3,TGTGCCAGCAGCTTAGCGGGCCGGGGAGAGAGGCAGTATTTT,CASSLAGRGERQYF
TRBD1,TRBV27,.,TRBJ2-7,TGTGCCAGCAGTGCCACGACAGGGCGCGAGCAGTACTTC,CASSATTGREQYF
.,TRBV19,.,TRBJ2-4,TGTGCCAGTAGTATGTTGGGGGCCGCAGCCAAAAACATTCAGTACTTC,CASSMLGAAAKNIQYF
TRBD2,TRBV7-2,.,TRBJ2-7,TGTGCCAGCAGCCTCTATACTAGCGGGAGGACCTACGAGCAGTACTTC,CASSLYTSGRTYEQYF
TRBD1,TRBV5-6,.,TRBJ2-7,TGTGCCAGCAGCTTCCCGACAGGGCGTGAGCAGTACTTC,CASSFPTGREQYF
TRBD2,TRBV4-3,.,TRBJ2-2,TGCGCCAGCAGCCAAGAACTAGCGGGAGGGGGGGACACCGGGGAGCTGTTTTTT,CASSQELAGGGDTGELFF
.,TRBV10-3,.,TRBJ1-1,TGTGCCATCAGTGAACGCGGACAGTCGAACACTGAAGCTTTCTTT,CAISERGQSNTEAFF
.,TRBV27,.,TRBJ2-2,TGTGCCAGCAGGCGGGTGGGACAACCGACTCTTAACACCGGGGAGCTGTTTTTT,CASRRVGQPTLNTGELFF
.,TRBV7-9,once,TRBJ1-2,TGTGCCAGCAGCGTAGATCTCGGGGTAAACTATGGCTACACCTTC,CASSVDLGVNYGYTF
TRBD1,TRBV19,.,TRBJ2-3,TGTGCCAGTAGTGCGTACGACAGGGGAGGAGCAGATACGCAGTATTTT,CASSAYDRGGADTQYF
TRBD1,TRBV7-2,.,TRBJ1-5,TGTGCCAGCAGCTTAGGAGGACAGGGGCATCAGCCCCAGCATTTT,CASSLGGQGHQPQHF
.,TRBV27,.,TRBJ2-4,TGTGCCAGCAGTTTCCCCCATGACAGGAAAGCCAAAAACATTCAGTACTTC,CASSFPHDRKAKNIQYF